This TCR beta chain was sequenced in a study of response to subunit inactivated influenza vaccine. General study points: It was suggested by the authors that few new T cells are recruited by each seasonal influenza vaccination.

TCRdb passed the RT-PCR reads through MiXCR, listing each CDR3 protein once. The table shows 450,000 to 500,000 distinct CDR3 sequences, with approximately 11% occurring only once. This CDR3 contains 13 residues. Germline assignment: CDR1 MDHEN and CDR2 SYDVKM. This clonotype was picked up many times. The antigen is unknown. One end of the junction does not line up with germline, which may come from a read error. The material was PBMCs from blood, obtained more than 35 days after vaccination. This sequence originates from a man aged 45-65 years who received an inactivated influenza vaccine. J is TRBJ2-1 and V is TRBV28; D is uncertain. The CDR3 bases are TGTGTCAGCAGTTCTGAAACATACAATGAGCAGTTCTTC. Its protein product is CVSSSETYNEQFF.